One sample yielded the 9 T cell receptor beta chains listed below, sequenced in a study of response to subunit inactivated influenza vaccine. TCRdb called the RT-PCR reads again in MiXCR, with one record for every CDR3 protein. The sample gives hundreds of thousands of distinct CDR3 sequences, approximately 15% of which show up once; approximately 7% is in the top ten. Sequenced here: PBMCs from blood, sampled 14 to 15 days before vaccination. The receptor source for this set is a man aged 45-60 years who received an inactivated influenza vaccine.

The chain couples TRBV7-8 to TRBJ2-4, with 10 bases lining up with TRBD2. From germline, CDR1 is SGHVS and CDR2 FQNEAQ. The length of the CDR3 is 17 residues. V was clipped by 5 bases and J by 2 bases; unmatched bases: 9. DNA for the CDR3: TGTGCCAGCAGCCACATGAGCGGGGGGGCCCCCAAAAACATTCAGTACTTC. This codes for CASSHMSGGAPKNIQYF. The full variable domain, with the rest looked up from reference TRBV7-8 and TRBJ2-4, is GAGVSQSPRYKVAKRGQDVALRCDPISGHVSLFWYQQALGQGPEFLTYFQNEAQLDKSGLPSDRFFAERPEGSVSTLKIQRTQQEDSAVYLCASSHMSGGAPKNIQYFGAGTRLSVL.

This clonotype was recorded a few times. This rearrangement joins TRBV24-1 to TRBJ2-3; TRBD1 might be the D (5 bases). V lost 3 bases, J lost 4 bases, and 16 bases lay in between. Germline-derived CDR1 and CDR2 are KGHDR and SFDVKD. This CDR3 spans 16 amino acids. The CDR3 sequence: CATSDPSGRVADTQYF. In DNA form, the CDR3 reads TGTGCCACCAGTGATCCCTCCGGCAGGGTGGCAGATACGCAGTATTTT.

The chain combines TRBV30 with TRBJ2-7; 12 bases match TRBD2. Per the germline V gene, CDR1 is GTSNPN and CDR2 is SVGIG (reference sequence). The CDR3 spans 13 residues. V lost 5 bases to trimming and J lost 7 bases; unmatched junction nucleotides: 6. The CDR3 region has the DNA TGTGCCTGGGAACTAGCGGGAGGTGAAGAGCAGTACTTC. Translated: CAWELAGGEEQYF.

This clonotype showed up many times. The chain uses TRBV7-9 and TRBJ2-7; D unclear. V was pared by 1 base and J by 0 bases, with 4 bases between. The CDR3 consists of 13 residues. CDR1 is SEHNR and CDR2 is FQNEAQ in the germline V gene (reference sequence). The CDR3: CASSLDFSYEQYF. Written as DNA, the CDR3 is TGTGCCAGCAGCTTAGATTTCTCCTACGAGCAGTACTTC.

The rearrangement uses TRBV7-2 and TRBJ2-5; D perhaps matches TRBD2 (6 bases). Between the trimmed V and J ends, which lost 2 bases and 4 bases, there was a span of 11 bases. The V gene's germline CDR1 is SGHTA and CDR2 FQGNSA. CDR3 length: 14 residues. In DNA form, the CDR3 reads TGTGCCAGCAGCTTACTGCTGCGGGGAGAGACCCAGTACTTC. Protein sequence: CASSLLLRGETQYF.

This clonotype was detected a few times. This chain links TRBV3-1 with TRBJ2-1; 7 positions match TRBD2. This CDR3 comprises 14 residues. The V and J ends lost 5 bases and 0 bases, in that order; junction bases with no gene match: 1. Germline V gene sequence: CDR1 LGHDT, CDR2 YNNKEL (reference sequence). The CDR3 here is CASSERGSYNEQFF. DNA of the CDR3: TGTGCCAGCAGCGAGCGGGGCTCCTACAATGAGCAGTTCTTC.

This clonotype was recorded a few times. The chain employs TRBV2 and TRBJ2-7; 7 bases agree with TRBD2. After removal of 7 bases from V and 4 bases from J, the junction contained 10 bases not matched to a gene. The germline V gene encodes CDR1 SNHLY and CDR2 FYNNEI. The CDR3 contains 14 residues. The CDR3 DNA sequence: TGTGCCAGCAAACGGGGGGTAACAAGTTACGAGCAGTACTTC. As protein: CASKRGVTSYEQYF.

The chain uses TRBV6-2 or TRBV6-3 and TRBJ2-1, with TRBD1 identical over 11 bases. The V and J ends lost 9 bases and 8 bases, in that order; junction bases with no gene match: 9. The CDR3 has 14 amino acids. CDR1 and CDR2 from the germline V gene are MNHEY and SVGEGT. The chain's CDR3 is CASTRRDRGYEQFF. The CDR3, as DNA: TGTGCCAGTACCCGCCGGGACAGGGGGTATGAGCAGTTCTTC.

In its sample, this clonotype was seen once. This chain joins TRBV7-2 and TRBJ2-3, with TRBD2 as a possible D gene (6 bases). In germline, CDR1 is SGHTA, CDR2 FQGNSA. V was cut by 8 bases and J by 2 bases, with 17 bases left in between. The CDR3 has 15 amino acids. This chain's CDR3 is CASCLNAGTTDTQYF. Here the CDR3 DNA reads TGTGCCAGCTGCCTTAACGCGGGAACCACAGATACGCAGTATTTT.